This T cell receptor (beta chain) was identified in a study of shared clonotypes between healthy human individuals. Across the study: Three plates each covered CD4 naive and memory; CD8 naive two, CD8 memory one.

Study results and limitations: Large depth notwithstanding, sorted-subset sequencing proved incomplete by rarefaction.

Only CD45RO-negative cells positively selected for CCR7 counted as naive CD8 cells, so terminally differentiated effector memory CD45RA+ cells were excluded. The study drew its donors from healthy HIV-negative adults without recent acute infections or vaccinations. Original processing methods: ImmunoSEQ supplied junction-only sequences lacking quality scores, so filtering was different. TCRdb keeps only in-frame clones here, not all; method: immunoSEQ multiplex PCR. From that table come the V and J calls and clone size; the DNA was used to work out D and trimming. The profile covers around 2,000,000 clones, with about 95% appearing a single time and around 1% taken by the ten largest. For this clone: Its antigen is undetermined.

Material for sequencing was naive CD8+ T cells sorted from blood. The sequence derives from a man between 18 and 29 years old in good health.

CDR3 nucleotides: TGTGCCAGCAGTGTGGAGGAGACGGGCGGGGGGCCCCCCCACGAGCAGTACTTC. Translation: CASSVEETGGGPPHEQYF. This sequence joins TRBV28 and TRBJ2-7; TRBD2 agrees at 8 bases. The CDR3 length is 18 residues. With 5 bases clipped from V and 5 bases from J, the junction kept 20 bases outside the gene matches. Germline CDR1 reads MDHEN; CDR2 reads SYDVKM.